This T cell receptor (beta chain) appears in the sequencing data of a study of beta chain features in type 1 diabetes. Germline V lookup: CDR1 MNHEY, CDR2 SVGAGI. There are 14 residues in the CDR3. V lost 8 bases to trimming and J lost 9 bases, with 17 bases between them. Every isolated RNA sample was fully reverse transcribed, so sequencing captured expressed TCRB transcripts. This table comes from immunoSEQ multiplex PCR, and its TCRdb copy is limited to in-frame clones, with some not included. In the table there are about 140,000 clones, around a tenth of which are singletons. This clonotype originated in a woman between 40 and 55 years old in good health. V is TRBV6-5 and J is TRBJ1-6; weak D call: TRBD1 (6 bases). The sample taken for sequencing was central memory CD4+ T cells from blood. CDR3 nucleotide sequence: TGTGCCAGCTTCCATAACAGGGAGGGTTCACCCCTCCACTTT. Its protein is CASFHNREGSPLHF.